This T cell receptor (beta chain) was recovered during a study of cytomegalovirus exposure and HLA in healthy donors. General study points: For TCR beta chains, V- and J-gene trimming was later linked to a missense DCLRE1C variant. A cluster of highly shared sequence variants was likely a sequencing artifact.

About this clone: Antigen unknown.

Both 60 Vbeta primers and 13 Jbeta primers went into the PCR. The protocol was immunoSEQ multiplex PCR, while the TCRdb copy is restricted to in-frame clones and leaves out a portion. Of some 130,000 clones in the sample, about three quarters were seen once. V was shortened by 7 bases and J by 4 bases, with 16 bases between the two germline ends. The CDR3 spans 14 residues. Germline CDR1 LNHDA, CDR2 SQIVND (reference sequence). The chain carries TRBV19 and TRBJ1-2; D is perhaps TRBD1 (6 bases). This clonotype was obtained from a human donor in good health. The source material was PBMCs. CDR3 amino acids: CASIPRGGLYGYTF. The CDR3 DNA reads as TGTGCCAGTATTCCCAGGGGAGGGCTCTATGGCTACACCTTC. Full variable domain (missing parts from reference TRBV19 and TRBJ1-2): DGGITQSPKYLFRKEGQNVTLSCEQNLNHDAMYWYRQDPGQGLRLIYYSQIVNDFQKGDIAEGYSVSREKKESFPLTVTSAQKNPTAFYLCASIPRGGLYGYTFGSGTRLTVV.